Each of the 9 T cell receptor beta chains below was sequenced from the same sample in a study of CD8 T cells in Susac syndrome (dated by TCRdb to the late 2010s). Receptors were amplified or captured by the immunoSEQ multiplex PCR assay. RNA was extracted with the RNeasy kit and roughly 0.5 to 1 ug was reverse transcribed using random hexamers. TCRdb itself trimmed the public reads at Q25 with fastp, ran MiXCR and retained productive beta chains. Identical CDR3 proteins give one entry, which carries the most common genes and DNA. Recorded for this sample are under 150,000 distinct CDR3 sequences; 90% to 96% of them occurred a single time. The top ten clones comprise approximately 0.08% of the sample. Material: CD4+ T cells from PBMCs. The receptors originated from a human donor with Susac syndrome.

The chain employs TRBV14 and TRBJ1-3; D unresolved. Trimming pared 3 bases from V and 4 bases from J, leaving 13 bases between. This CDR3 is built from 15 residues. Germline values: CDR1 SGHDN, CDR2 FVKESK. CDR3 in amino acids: CASSQPGVGGNTIYF. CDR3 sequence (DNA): TGTGCCAGCAGCCAGCCCGGGGTAGGAGGAAACACCATATATTTT.

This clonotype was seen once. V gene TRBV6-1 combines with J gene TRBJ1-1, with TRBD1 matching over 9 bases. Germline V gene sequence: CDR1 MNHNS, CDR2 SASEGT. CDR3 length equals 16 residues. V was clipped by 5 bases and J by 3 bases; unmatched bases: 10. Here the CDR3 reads CASSFLTGTGHTEAFF. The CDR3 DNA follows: TGTGCCAGCAGTTTTCTTACCGGGACAGGGCACACTGAAGCTTTCTTT.

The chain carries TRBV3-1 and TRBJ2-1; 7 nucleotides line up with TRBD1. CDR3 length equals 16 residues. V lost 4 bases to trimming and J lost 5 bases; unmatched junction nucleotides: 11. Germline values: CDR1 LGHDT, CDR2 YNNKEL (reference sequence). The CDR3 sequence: CASSPRGTVGHNEQFF. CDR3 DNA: TGTGCCAGCAGCCCCCGTGGGACAGTGGGGCACAATGAGCAGTTCTTC.

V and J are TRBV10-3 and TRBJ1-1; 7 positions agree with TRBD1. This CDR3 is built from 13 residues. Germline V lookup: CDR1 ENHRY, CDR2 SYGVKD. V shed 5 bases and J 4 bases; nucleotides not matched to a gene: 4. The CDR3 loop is CAISTGESTEAFF. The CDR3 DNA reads TGTGCCATCAGTACAGGGGAGTCCACTGAAGCTTTCTTT.

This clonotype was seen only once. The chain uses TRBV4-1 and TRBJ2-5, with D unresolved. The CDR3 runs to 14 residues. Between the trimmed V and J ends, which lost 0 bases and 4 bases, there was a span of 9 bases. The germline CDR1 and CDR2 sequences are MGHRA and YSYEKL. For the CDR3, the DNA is TGCGCCAGCAGCCAAGAAAGGGTAGGAGAGACCCAGTACTTC. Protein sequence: CASSQERVGETQYF.

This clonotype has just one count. The CDR3 coding sequence is TGCAGTGCTAACCTAGCGGGAGGACGAGATGAGCAGTTCTTC. This gives the protein CSANLAGGRDEQFF. The gene calls are TRBV20-1 and TRBJ2-1; 11 bases agree with TRBD2. The V gene's germline CDR1 is DFQATT and CDR2 SNEGSKA (reference sequence). The CDR3 totals 14 residues. The ends lost 4 bases at V and 8 bases at J; junction bases unmatched: 7.

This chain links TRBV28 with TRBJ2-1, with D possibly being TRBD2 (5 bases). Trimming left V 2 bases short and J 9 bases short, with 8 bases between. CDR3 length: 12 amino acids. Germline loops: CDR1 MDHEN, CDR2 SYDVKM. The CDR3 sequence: CASSLPGSEQFF. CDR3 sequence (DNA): TGTGCCAGCAGTTTACCGGGGAGTGAGCAGTTCTTC.

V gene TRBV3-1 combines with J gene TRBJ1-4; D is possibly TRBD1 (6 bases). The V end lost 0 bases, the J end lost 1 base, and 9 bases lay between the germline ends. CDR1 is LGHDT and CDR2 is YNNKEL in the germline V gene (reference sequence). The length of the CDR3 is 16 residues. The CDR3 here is CASSQDGRGTNEKLFF. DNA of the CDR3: TGTGCCAGCAGCCAAGATGGCAGGGGAACTAATGAAAAACTGTTTTTT.

CDR3 protein: CASSLIGGGTDTQYF. CDR3 nucleotide sequence: TGTGCCAGCAGCTTAATCGGCGGGGGCACAGATACGCAGTATTTT. The rearrangement uses TRBV7-2 and TRBJ2-3, with a weak D call TRBD2 (6 bases). V was trimmed by 2 bases and J by 1 base, leaving 10 bases between them. This CDR3 is built from 15 residues. Germline V lookup: CDR1 SGHTA, CDR2 FQGNSA.